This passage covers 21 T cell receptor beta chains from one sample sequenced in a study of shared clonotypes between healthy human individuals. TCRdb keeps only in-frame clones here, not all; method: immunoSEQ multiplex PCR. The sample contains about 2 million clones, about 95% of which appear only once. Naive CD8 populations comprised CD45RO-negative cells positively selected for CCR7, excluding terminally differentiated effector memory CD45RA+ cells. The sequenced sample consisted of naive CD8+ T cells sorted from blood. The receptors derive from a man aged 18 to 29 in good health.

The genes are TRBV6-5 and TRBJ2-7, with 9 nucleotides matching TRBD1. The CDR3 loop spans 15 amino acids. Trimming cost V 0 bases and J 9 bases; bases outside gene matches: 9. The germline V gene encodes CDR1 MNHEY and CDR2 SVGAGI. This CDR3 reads CASSYSDRGFTGQYF. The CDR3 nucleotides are TGTGCCAGCAGTTACTCCGACAGGGGGTTTACGGGGCAGTACTTC.

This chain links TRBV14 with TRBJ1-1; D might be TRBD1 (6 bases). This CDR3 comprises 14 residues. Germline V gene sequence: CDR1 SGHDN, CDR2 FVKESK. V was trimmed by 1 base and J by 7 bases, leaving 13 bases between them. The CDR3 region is CASSQADRRGEAFF. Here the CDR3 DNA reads TGTGCCAGCAGCCAAGCCGACAGGCGAGGTGAAGCTTTCTTT.

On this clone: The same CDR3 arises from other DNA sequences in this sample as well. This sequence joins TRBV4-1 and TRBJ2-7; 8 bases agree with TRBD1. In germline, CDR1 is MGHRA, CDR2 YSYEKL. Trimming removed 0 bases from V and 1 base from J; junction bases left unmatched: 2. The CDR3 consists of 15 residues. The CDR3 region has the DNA TGCGCCAGCAGCCAAGACAGGGGGCCGTCCTACGAGCAGTACTTC. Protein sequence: CASSQDRGPSYEQYF.

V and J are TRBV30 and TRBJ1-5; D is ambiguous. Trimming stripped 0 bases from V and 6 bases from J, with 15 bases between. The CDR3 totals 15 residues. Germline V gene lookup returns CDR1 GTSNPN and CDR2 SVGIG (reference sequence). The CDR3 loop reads CAWSVGPGSGQPQHF. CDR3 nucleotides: TGTGCCTGGAGTGTAGGGCCAGGCTCCGGTCAGCCCCAGCATTTT.

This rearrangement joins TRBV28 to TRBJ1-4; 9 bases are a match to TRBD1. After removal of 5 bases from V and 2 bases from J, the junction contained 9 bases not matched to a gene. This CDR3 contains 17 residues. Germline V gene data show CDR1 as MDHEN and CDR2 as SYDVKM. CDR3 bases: TGTGCCAGCAGTCAGTCCCGGGACAGGGTCACTAATGAAAAACTGTTTTTT. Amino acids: CASSQSRDRVTNEKLFF.

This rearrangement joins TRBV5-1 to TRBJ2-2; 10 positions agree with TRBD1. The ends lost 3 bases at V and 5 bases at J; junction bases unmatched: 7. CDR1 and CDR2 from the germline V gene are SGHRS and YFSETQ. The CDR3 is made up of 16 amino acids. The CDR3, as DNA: TGCGCCAGCAGCTGGTCCGGGACAGGGGTGACCGGGGAGCTGTTTTTT. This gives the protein CASSWSGTGVTGELFF.

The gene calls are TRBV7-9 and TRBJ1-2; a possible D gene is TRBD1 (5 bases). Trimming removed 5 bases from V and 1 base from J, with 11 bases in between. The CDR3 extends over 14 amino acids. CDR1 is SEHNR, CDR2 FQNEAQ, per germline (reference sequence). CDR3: CASSDPGLNYGYTF. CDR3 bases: TGTGCCAGCAGCGACCCGGGACTTAACTATGGCTACACCTTC. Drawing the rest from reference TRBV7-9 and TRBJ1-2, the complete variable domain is DTGVSQNPRHKITKRGQNVTFRCDPISEHNRLYWYRQTLGQGPEFLTYFQNEAQLEKSRLLSDRFSAERPKGSFSTLEIQRTEQGDSAMYLCASSDPGLNYGYTFGSGTRLTVV.

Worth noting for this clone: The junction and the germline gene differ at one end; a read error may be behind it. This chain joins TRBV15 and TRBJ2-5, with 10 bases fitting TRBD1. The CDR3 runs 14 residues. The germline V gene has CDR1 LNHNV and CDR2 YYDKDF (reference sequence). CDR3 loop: CATGRTGGAETQYF. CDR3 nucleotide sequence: TGTGCCACCGGCAGGACAGGGGGGGCGGAGACCCAGTACTTC.

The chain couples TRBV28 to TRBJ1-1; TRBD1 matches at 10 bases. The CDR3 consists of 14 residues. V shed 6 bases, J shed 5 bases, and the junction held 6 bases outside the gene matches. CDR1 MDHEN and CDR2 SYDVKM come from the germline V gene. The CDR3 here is CASSLTGGQTEAFF. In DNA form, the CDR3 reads TGTGCCAGCAGCTTGACAGGGGGCCAAACTGAAGCTTTCTTT.

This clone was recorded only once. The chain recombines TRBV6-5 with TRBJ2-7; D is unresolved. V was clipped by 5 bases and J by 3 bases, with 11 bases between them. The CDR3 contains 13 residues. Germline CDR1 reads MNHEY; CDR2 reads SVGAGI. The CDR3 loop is CASSPGFGYEQYF. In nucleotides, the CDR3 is TGTGCCAGCAGTCCAGGATTCGGCTACGAGCAGTACTTC.

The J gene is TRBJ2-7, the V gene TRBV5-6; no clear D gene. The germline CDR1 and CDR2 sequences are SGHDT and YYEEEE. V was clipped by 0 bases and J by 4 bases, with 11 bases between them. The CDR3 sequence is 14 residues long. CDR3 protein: CASSLGGLGYEQYF. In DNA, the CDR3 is TGTGCCAGCAGCTTGGGAGGATTAGGGTACGAGCAGTACTTC.

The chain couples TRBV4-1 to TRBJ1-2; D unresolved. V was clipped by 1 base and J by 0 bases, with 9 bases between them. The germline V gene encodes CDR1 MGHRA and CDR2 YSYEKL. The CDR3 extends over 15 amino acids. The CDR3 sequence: CASSQGITPNYGYTF. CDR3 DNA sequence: TGCGCCAGCAGCCAAGGGATAACACCTAACTATGGCTACACCTTC.

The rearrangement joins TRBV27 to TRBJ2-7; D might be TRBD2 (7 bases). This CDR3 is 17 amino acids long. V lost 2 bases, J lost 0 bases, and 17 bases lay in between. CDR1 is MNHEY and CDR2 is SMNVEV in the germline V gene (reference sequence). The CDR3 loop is CASSLGPRGASSYEQYF. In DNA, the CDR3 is TGTGCCAGCAGTTTAGGACCTCGGGGGGCGAGCTCCTACGAGCAGTACTTC.

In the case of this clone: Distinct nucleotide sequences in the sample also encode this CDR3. The CDR3, as DNA: TGTGCCAGCAGTAGTTTGTCCTACGAGCAGTACTTC. This translates into CASSSLSYEQYF. The rearrangement joins TRBV6-5 to TRBJ2-7; unclear D gene. Looked up from germline, CDR1 is MNHEY and CDR2 is SVGAGI. CDR3 length equals 12 residues. V gave up 5 bases and J gave up 1 base, with 6 bases separating them.

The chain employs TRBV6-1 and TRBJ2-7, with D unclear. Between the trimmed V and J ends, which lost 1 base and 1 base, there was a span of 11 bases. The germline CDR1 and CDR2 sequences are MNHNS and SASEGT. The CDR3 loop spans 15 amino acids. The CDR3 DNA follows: TGTGCCAGCAGTGAAGAGCAGGTAGCTTCCTACGAGCAGTACTTC. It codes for CASSEEQVASYEQYF.

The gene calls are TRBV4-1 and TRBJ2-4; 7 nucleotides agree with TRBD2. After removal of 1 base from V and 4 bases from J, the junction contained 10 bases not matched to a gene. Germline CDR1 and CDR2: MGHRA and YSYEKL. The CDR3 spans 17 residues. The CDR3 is CASSQVEAGEGKNIQYF. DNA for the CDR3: TGCGCCAGCAGCCAAGTTGAGGCGGGGGAAGGAAAAAACATTCAGTACTTC.

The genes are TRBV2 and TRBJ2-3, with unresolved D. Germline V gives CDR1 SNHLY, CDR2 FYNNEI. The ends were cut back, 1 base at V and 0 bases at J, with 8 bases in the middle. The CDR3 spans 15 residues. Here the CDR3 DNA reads TGTGCCAGCAGTGAAGGACCGGCTAGCACAGATACGCAGTATTTT. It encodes CASSEGPASTDTQYF.

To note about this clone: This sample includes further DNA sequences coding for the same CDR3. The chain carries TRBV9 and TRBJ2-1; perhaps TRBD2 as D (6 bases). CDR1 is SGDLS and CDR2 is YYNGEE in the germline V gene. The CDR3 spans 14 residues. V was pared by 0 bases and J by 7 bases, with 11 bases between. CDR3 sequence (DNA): TGTGCCAGCAGCGTAGAAGGACTACCAAATGAGCAGTTCTTC. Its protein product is CASSVEGLPNEQFF.

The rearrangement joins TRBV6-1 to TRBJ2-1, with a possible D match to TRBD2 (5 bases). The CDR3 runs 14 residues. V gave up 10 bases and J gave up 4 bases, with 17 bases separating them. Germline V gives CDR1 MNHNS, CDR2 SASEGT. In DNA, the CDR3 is TGTGCCACCCGGAGGCAGAGGAGATACAATGAGCAGTTCTTC. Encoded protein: CATRRQRRYNEQFF.

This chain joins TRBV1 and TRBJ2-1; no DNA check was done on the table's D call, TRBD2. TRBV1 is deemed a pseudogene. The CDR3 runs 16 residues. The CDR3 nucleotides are TGCACCAGCAGCCAAGCGACTAGCGGGAGGGAGTGTGAGCAGTTCTTC. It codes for CTSSQATSGRECEQFF.

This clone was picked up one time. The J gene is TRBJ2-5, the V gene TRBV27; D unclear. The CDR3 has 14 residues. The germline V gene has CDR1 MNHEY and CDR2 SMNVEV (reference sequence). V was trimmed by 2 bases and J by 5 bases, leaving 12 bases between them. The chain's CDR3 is CASSLDGLGETQYF. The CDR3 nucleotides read TGTGCCAGCAGTTTAGACGGGTTGGGGGAGACCCAGTACTTC.